The clone carrying this T cell receptor (beta chain) was observed many times. Maryland, USA blood bank volunteers served as healthy controls. The unsorted libraries originated from 2 million PBMCs that had been stored at -80 C. The cDNA was generated by 5'RACE with 10-nucleotide random UMIs. TCRdb called the 5' RACE reads again in MiXCR, with one record for every CDR3 protein. The sample records roughly 48,000 distinct CDR3 sequences, under 30% being singletons. The CDR3 extends over 15 amino acids. The V gene end was trimmed by 4 bases and the J gene end by 2 bases; junction bases not matched to a gene: 5. Germline assignment: CDR1 SGHRS and CDR2 YFSETQ. The source of the sample is a study of neurological immune-mediated disorders.

The V gene is TRBV5-1, the J gene TRBJ2-7, with 11 bases that match TRBD2. The sequence derives from a woman in her 70s in good health. Input material: PBMCs. The CDR3 sequence is CASSDGTSGAYEQYF. The CDR3 bases are TGCGCCAGCAGCGATGGGACTAGCGGTGCCTACGAGCAGTACTTC.